This TCR beta chain was identified in a study of blood T cells in healthy people across ages. Study-level information: Template switching retrieved approximately one barcoded beta molecule for each two T cells.

Whole-study results and caveats: Observed TCR beta diversity per million T cells went down as age went up. This fall followed a roughly linear course with age. Long-lived donors exceeded aged donors in naive CD4+ cells and diversity.

A word on this clonotype: The antigen remains undetermined.

The authors ran a second PCR of about 6 to 11 cycles using a sample-barcoded 5' primer and a J-beta primer mix. Using its own MiXCR run on the 5' RACE reads, TCRdb lists one record per CDR3 protein. The sample has about 670,000 distinct CDR3 sequences, roughly two fifths seen once. The people who gave samples were healthy Caucasians from Russia, aged roughly 6 to 100. The receptor was derived from an elderly man in good health. The sample comprised blood.

The DNA for the CDR3 is TGTGCCAGCTCACCCCCGGGCGGGATTCAAGAGACCCAGTACTTC. It translates to CASSPPGGIQETQYF. This chain joins TRBV18 and TRBJ2-5, with a weak D call TRBD2 (6 bases). Germline-derived CDR1 and CDR2 are KGHSH and LQKENI. Between the trimmed V and J ends, which lost 3 bases and 2 bases, there was a span of 13 bases. This CDR3 contains 15 residues.